This T cell receptor (beta chain) appears in the sequencing data of a study of cytotoxic CD8 clonotypes in ibrutinib-treated CLL. Extraction of approximately 2.2 micrograms of genomic DNA from cryopreserved PBMCs supplied material for TCR beta libraries. CDR1 is SQVTM and CDR2 is ANQGSEA in the germline V gene. Trimming took 7 bases from V and 2 from J, leaving 14 bases between them. This CDR3 has 13 residues. Only in-frame clones appear in the TCRdb table, and some are missing; sequencing was by immunoSEQ multiplex PCR. The table lists some 85,000 clones, approximately 71% of them singletons. This material consisted of PBMCs, taken after 24 months of ibrutinib treatment. V usage is TRBV29-1 and J usage is TRBJ1-1, with D unresolved. The source of this sequence is a human donor with chronic lymphocytic leukemia. The CDR3 sequence: CSAVIRENTEAFF. The DNA of the CDR3 is TGCAGCGCCGTCATCCGGGAAAACACTGAAGCTTTCTTT.